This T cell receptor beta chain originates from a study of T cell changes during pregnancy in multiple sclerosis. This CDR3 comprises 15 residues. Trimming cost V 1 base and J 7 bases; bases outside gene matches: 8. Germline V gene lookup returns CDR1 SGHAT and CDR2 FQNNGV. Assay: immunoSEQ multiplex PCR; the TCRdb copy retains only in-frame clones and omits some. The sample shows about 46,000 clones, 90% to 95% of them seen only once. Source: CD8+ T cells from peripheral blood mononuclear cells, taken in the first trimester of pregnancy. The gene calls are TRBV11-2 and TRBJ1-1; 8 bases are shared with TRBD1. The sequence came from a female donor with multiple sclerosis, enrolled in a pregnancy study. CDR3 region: CASSLGTGSLGEAFF. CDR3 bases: TGTGCCAGCAGCTTAGGGACAGGGTCCCTGGGTGAAGCTTTCTTT.